The next 21 T cell receptor beta chains were all read from a single sample in a study of T cell responses to AZD1222 COVID-19 vaccine. Libraries were prepared by immunoSEQ multiplex PCR; TCRdb keeps only in-frame clonotypes and omits some of them. The repertoire consists of over 150,000 clones, with roughly nine tenths occurring once and the leading ten covering 4.4%. Sequenced here: peripheral blood, sampled on day 0 of MenACWY control vaccination. The receptors come from an adult in good health.

The rearrangement uses TRBV18 and TRBJ1-1, with D uncertain. Trimming stripped 2 bases from V and 3 bases from J, with 13 bases between. CDR3 size: 15 residues. Germline V gene lookup returns CDR1 KGHSH and CDR2 LQKENI. The CDR3 DNA sequence: TGTGCCAGCTCACCATACGCCATGAGGGACACTGAAGCTTTCTTT. This encodes CASSPYAMRDTEAFF.

The chain employs TRBV3-1 (or the pseudogene TRBV3-2) and TRBJ2-1; 8 bases fit TRBD2. V gave up 0 bases and J gave up 10 bases; unmatched junction bases: 11. This CDR3 region has 16 residues. Germline V CDR1 and CDR2: LGHDT, YNNKEL (reference sequence). CDR3 nucleotide sequence: TGTGCCAGCAGCCAAGATCGACTAGCGAGGCGGCGCGAGCAGTTCTTC. This codes for CASSQDRLARRREQFF.

This chain connects TRBV7-2 to TRBJ2-4; the match to TRBD2 covers 10 bases. From germline, CDR1 is SGHTA and CDR2 FQGNSA. The CDR3 is 18 amino acids. Unmatched junction bases numbered 11, after V lost 5 bases and J lost 1 base. CDR3 sequence: CASSTPFGSGRAKNIQYF. CDR3 DNA: TGTGCCAGCAGCACCCCGTTTGGTAGCGGGAGGGCCAAAAACATTCAGTACTTC.

This sequence joins TRBV3-1 (or the pseudogene TRBV3-2) and TRBJ2-7; D might be TRBD1 (5 bases). Germline values: CDR1 LGHDT, CDR2 YNNKEL (reference sequence). V was clipped by 0 bases and J by 3 bases, with 12 bases between them. The CDR3 has 15 residues. The CDR3 protein is CASSQDQGRYYEQYF. The CDR3, as DNA: TGTGCCAGCAGCCAAGATCAGGGCCGTTACTACGAGCAGTACTTC.

The rearrangement joins TRBV10-3 to TRBJ2-1, with 11 bases fitting TRBD2. The CDR3 consists of 18 residues. Trimming at V came to 2 bases and at J to 6 bases, leaving 12 bases not matched to a gene. Germline lookup yields CDR1 ENHRY and CDR2 SYGVKD. The CDR3 coding sequence is TGTGCCATCAGTGAGACCCCCCGTGGTAGCGGGAGGGGCAATGAGCAGTTCTTC. Translating gives CAISETPRGSGRGNEQFF.

This chain links TRBV27 with TRBJ2-7; 8 bases are a match to TRBD2. Germline values: CDR1 MNHEY, CDR2 SMNVEV (reference sequence). This CDR3 is 14 amino acids long. V shed 3 bases, J shed 7 bases, and the junction held 8 bases outside the gene matches. CDR3 sequence reads: CASSLAVSGGEQYF. The DNA for the CDR3 is TGTGCCAGCAGTTTGGCGGTCTCGGGGGGGGAGCAGTACTTC.

The rearrangement joins TRBV10-3 to TRBJ1-6; 7 nucleotides agree with TRBD1. The CDR3 covers 16 residues. Germline trimming cut 4 bases from V and 0 bases from J; bases unmatched to any gene: 3. The germline V gene has CDR1 ENHRY and CDR2 SYGVKD. CDR3: CAISGSGGSYNSPLHF. The CDR3 bases are TGTGCCATCAGTGGATCAGGGGGCTCCTATAATTCACCCCTCCACTTT.

V gene TRBV3-1 (or the pseudogene TRBV3-2) combines with J gene TRBJ2-1; possibly TRBD1 or TRBD2 for D (5 bases each). V was pared by 4 bases and J by 6 bases, with 13 bases between. This CDR3 is 14 amino acids long. Germline V gene data show CDR1 as LGHDT and CDR2 as YNNKEL (reference sequence). The CDR3 coding sequence is TGTGCCAGCAGCCTAGGAAGGGGAGTCAATGAGCAGTTCTTC. Translation: CASSLGRGVNEQFF.

The V gene is TRBV11-3, the J gene TRBJ2-5; weak D call: TRBD2 (6 bases). Between the trimmed V and J ends, which lost 2 bases and 5 bases, there was a span of 21 bases. Germline-derived CDR1 and CDR2 are SGHNT and YENEEA. The CDR3 spans 17 residues. CDR3 protein: CASSLFSRGLGEETQYF. The CDR3 nucleotides are TGTGCCAGCAGCTTATTTTCAAGGGGACTGGGGGAGGAGACCCAGTACTTC.

This clone was found a few times. The rearrangement joins TRBV19 to TRBJ2-2, with D uncertain. The CDR3 is 15 residues long. Trimming left V 5 bases short and J 1 base short, with 11 bases between. The germline CDR1 and CDR2 sequences are LNHDA and SQIVND (reference sequence). CDR3 loop: CASSPVPQNTGELFF. DNA for the CDR3: TGTGCCAGTAGTCCGGTCCCACAGAACACCGGGGAGCTGTTTTTT.

This chain links TRBV7-2 with TRBJ2-1, with 12 bases that match TRBD2. The germline V gene has CDR1 SGHTA and CDR2 FQGNSA. With 5 bases clipped from V and 6 bases from J, the junction kept 8 bases outside the gene matches. This CDR3 spans 16 amino acids. CDR3 bases: TGTGCCAGCAGCACCACTCCGGGACTAGCGGGCAATGAGCAGTTCTTC. Protein sequence: CASSTTPGLAGNEQFF.

V is TRBV11-2 and J is TRBJ1-2; possibly TRBD1 for D (6 bases). V was clipped by 1 base and J by 4 bases, with 7 bases between them. From germline, CDR1 is SGHAT and CDR2 FQNNGV. The CDR3 extends over 13 amino acids. The CDR3, as DNA: TGTGCCAGCAGCTTAGGACAGGCCTATGGCTACACCTTC. Encoded protein: CASSLGQAYGYTF.

The V gene is TRBV28, the J gene TRBJ2-1; TRBD2 is a possible D gene (6 bases). CDR1 MDHEN and CDR2 SYDVKM come from the germline V gene. This CDR3 is built from 15 residues. V lost 6 bases to trimming and J lost 3 bases, with 15 bases between them. DNA for the CDR3: TGTGCCAGCAGACCGGAGGGATCAGGCTACAATGAGCAGTTCTTC. Translating gives CASRPEGSGYNEQFF.

The V call is TRBV27, the J call TRBJ2-1; 11 nucleotides line up with TRBD2. The CDR3 loop spans 15 amino acids. Per germline, CDR1 MNHEY and CDR2 SMNVEV (reference sequence). After removal of 6 bases from V and 8 bases from J, the junction contained 9 bases not matched to a gene. For the CDR3, the DNA is TGTGCCAGCAGGATGGGACTAGCGGTTAGAGATGAGCAGTTCTTC. Amino acid sequence: CASRMGLAVRDEQFF.

This chain links TRBV7-9 with TRBJ2-5, with D perhaps TRBD2 (6 bases). V was clipped by 0 bases and J by 4 bases, with 9 bases between them. The CDR3 is 14 residues long. From germline, CDR1 is SEHNR and CDR2 FQNEAQ (reference sequence). CDR3: CASSLAMGGETQYF. DNA for the CDR3: TGTGCCAGCAGCTTAGCGATGGGGGGAGAGACCCAGTACTTC.

The sample holds one count of this clone. Other DNA variants within this sample encode the same CDR3. The chain joins TRBV6-1 to TRBJ1-5; D call uncertain. CDR3 size: 15 residues. V lost 0 bases and J lost 4, with 10 bases in between. CDR1 and CDR2 from the germline V gene are MNHNS and SASEGT. Here the CDR3 DNA reads TGTGCCAGCAGTGAAGCAGGGCAGCAGAATCAGCCCCAGCATTTT. This encodes CASSEAGQQNQPQHF.

A note on this clone: Compared with germline, one end of the junction differs, possibly owing to a read error. The rearrangement uses TRBV10-2 and TRBJ2-3; no clear D. CDR1 and CDR2 from the germline V gene are WSHSY and SAAADI. The CDR3 sequence is 10 residues long. The CDR3 coding sequence is TGCGCCAGCAGCAAAGATACGCAGTATTTT. Translation gives CASSKDTQYF.

V is TRBV7-8 and J is TRBJ1-5; weak D call: TRBD1 (5 bases). The CDR3 is 18 amino acids. The germline CDR1 and CDR2 sequences are SGHVS and FQNEAQ. The V and J ends lost 1 base and 7 bases respectively, with 23 bases between them. The CDR3 region has the DNA TGTGCCAGCAGCTTAGGAGTAGGGAGTTTTCAACACAGGCAGCCCCAGCATTTT. This translates into CASSLGVGSFQHRQPQHF.

This rearrangement joins TRBV12-2 to TRBJ1-1. TRBV12-2 is a listed pseudogene. This CDR3 region has 16 residues. This CDR3 is CASRLVPGQRDTEAFF. The DNA of the CDR3 is TGTGCAAGTCGCTTAGTGCCCGGTCAGAGGGACACTGAAGCTTTCTTT.

The CDR3 here is CATSRTLEGDEQYF. CDR3 DNA: TGTGCCACCAGCCGGACGTTGGAGGGTGACGAGCAGTACTTC. The chain joins TRBV15 to TRBJ2-7, with D possibly matching TRBD2 (6 bases). There are 14 residues in the CDR3. Germline lookup yields CDR1 LNHNV and CDR2 YYDKDF (reference sequence). Trimming removed 5 bases at V and 5 bases at J, with 16 bases between.

The rearrangement joins TRBV19 to TRBJ2-2; a possible D gene is TRBD2 (6 bases). The CDR3 loop spans 15 amino acids. CDR1 is LNHDA and CDR2 is SQIVND in the germline V gene (reference sequence). V was clipped by 0 bases and J by 4 bases, with 9 bases between them. This CDR3 is CASSIDGGFTGELFF. The CDR3 region has the DNA TGTGCCAGTAGTATAGATGGAGGGTTCACCGGGGAGCTGTTTTTT.